This TCR beta chain was captured in a study of T cell responses to AZD1222 COVID-19 vaccine. The CDR3 runs 13 residues. CDR1 and CDR2 (germline): LNHDA, SQIVND (reference sequence). The V and J ends lost 3 bases and 1 base respectively, with 7 bases between them. The assay was immunoSEQ multiplex PCR, and TCRdb's table has in-frame clones only and misses some. The profile shows approximately 140,000 clones, more than 85% of them singletons. Pooled together were second doses at about 4 or about 12 weeks. Study-wide results and caveats: Targeting of unmutated variant regions was reportedly seen in nearly half of spike-specific TCRs.

As regards this clone: What it binds is unknown.

This chain joins TRBV19 and TRBJ2-7, with D unclear. Sequences were derived from peripheral blood, sampled 28 days after the second AZD1222 dose. This TCR was sampled from an adult who received the AZD1222 COVID-19 vaccine. The CDR3 is CASSIQRSYEQYF. For the CDR3, the DNA is TGTGCCAGTAGTATCCAGAGATCCTACGAGCAGTACTTC.